The present TCR beta chain was sequenced within a study of blood T cells in healthy people across ages. A few counts support this clonotype. Each sample gave at least 6.5 million isolated PBMCs. Total RNA extracted from each sample amounted to at least 6 micrograms. Then a second PCR, running roughly 6 to 11 cycles, was carried out with a sample-barcoded 5' primer and a J-beta primer mix. Using its own MiXCR run on the 5' RACE reads, TCRdb lists one record per CDR3 protein. The table records nearly 800,000 distinct CDR3 sequences, approximately 25% of them present only once. The germline CDR1 and CDR2 sequences are SGDLS and YYNGEE. This CDR3 contains 15 residues. The ends were cut back, 3 bases at V and 4 bases at J, with 14 bases in the middle. These data were also reused for a study on T cells of mothers and their children.

Sequencing was done on a sample of blood. This chain joins TRBV9 and TRBJ2-1; D remains ambiguous. The clonotype originates from a boy aged 5-17 years in good health. The CDR3 here is CASSAAGSPYNEQFF. In DNA, the CDR3 is TGTGCCAGCAGCGCAGCTGGCAGCCCATACAATGAGCAGTTCTTC.